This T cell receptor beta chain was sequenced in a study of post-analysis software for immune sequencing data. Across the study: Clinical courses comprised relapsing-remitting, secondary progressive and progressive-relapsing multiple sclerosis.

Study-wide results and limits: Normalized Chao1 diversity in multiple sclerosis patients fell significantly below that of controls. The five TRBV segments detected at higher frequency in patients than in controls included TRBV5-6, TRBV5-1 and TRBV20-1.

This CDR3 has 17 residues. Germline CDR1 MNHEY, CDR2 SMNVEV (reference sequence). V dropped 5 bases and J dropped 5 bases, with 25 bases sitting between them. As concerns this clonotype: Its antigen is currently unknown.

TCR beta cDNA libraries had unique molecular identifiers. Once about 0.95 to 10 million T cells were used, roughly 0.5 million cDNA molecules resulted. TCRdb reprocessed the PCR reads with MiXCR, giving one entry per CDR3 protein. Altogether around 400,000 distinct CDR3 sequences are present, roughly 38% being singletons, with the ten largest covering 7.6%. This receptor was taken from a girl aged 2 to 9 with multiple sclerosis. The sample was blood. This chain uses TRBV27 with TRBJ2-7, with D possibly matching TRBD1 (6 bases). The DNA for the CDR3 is TGTGCCAGCAGTAGAGCCTTCCGGACCACAGGGACGCACGAGCAGTACTTC. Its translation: CASSRAFRTTGTHEQYF.